The clone carrying this TCR beta chain appeared many times. Unique molecular identifiers (one per individual cDNA molecule) were attached. Each CDR3 protein is one row after TCRdb ran MiXCR on the 5' RACE reads. Here the sample spans about 26,000 distinct CDR3 sequences, under 5% being singletons. The entry originates in a study of early T cells in non-severe SARS-CoV-2 infection. In the study overall: Investigators sequenced bulk RNA drawn from unsorted whole blood, and chains remained unpaired.

Germline values: CDR1 DFQATT, CDR2 SNEGSKA (reference sequence). The CDR3 spans 14 residues. V lost 6 bases and J lost 0, with 12 bases in between. What was sequenced was whole blood. The receptor was isolated from an adult who was a healthcare worker with PCR-confirmed SARS-CoV-2 infection or an uninfected control (not recorded which). This chain uses TRBV20-1 with TRBJ2-4; D may be TRBD2 (6 bases). The CDR3 reads CSARGGVAKNIQYF. As DNA, the CDR3 is TGCAGTGCCCGAGGAGGGGTAGCCAAAAACATTCAGTACTTC.